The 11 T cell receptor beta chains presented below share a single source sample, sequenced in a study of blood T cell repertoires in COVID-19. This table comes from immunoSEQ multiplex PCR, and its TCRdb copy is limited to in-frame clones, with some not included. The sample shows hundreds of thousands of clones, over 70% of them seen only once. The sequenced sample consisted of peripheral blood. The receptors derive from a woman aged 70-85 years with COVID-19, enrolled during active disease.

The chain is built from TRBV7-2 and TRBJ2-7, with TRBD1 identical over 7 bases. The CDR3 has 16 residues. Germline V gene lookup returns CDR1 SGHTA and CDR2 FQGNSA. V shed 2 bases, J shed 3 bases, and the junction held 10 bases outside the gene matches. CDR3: CASSLLGQDSIYEQYF. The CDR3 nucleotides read TGTGCCAGCAGCTTACTCGGACAGGATTCGATCTACGAGCAGTACTTC.

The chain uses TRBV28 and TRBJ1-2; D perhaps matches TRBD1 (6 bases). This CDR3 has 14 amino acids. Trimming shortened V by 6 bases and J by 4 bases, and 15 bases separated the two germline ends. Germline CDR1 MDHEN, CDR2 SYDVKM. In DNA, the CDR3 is TGTGCCAGCAGCCCCGGGGGGGGCCTCTATGGCTACACCTTC. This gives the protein CASSPGGGLYGYTF.

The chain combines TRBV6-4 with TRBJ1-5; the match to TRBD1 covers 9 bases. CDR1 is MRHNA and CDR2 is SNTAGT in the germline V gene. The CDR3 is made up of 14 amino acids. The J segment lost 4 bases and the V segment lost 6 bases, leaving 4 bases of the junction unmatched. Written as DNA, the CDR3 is TGTGCCAGCAGCCCCGACAGGGGGAATCAGCCCCAGCATTTT. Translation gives CASSPDRGNQPQHF.

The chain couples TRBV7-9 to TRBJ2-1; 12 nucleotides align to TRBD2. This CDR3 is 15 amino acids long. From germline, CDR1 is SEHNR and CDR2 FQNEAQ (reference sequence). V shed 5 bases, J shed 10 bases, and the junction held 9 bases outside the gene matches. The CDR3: CASSPPSGRVQEQFF. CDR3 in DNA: TGTGCCAGCAGCCCCCCTAGCGGGAGGGTACAGGAGCAGTTCTTC. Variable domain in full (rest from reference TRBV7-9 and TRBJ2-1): DTGVSQNPRHKITKRGQNVTFRCDPISEHNRLYWYRQTLGQGPEFLTYFQNEAQLEKSRLLSDRFSAERPKGSFSTLEIQRTEQGDSAMYLCASSPPSGRVQEQFFGPGTRLTVL.

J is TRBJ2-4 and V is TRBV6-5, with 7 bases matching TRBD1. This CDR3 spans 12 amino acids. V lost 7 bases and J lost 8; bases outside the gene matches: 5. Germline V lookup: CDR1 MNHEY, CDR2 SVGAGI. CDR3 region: CASTTGADIQYF. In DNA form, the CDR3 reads TGTGCCAGCACTACAGGGGCAGACATTCAGTACTTC.

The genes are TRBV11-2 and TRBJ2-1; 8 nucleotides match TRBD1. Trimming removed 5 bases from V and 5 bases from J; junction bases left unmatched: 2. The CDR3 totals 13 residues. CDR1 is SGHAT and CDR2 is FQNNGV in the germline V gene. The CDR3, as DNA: TGTGCCAGCAGCCTGGGACAGGACAATGAGCAGTTCTTC. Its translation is CASSLGQDNEQFF.

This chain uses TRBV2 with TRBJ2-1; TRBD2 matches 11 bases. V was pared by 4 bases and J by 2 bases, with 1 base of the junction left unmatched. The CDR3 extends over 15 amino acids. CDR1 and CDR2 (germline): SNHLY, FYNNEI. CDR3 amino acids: CASSGLAGPYNEQFF. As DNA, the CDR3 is TGTGCCAGCAGTGGACTAGCGGGACCCTACAATGAGCAGTTCTTC.

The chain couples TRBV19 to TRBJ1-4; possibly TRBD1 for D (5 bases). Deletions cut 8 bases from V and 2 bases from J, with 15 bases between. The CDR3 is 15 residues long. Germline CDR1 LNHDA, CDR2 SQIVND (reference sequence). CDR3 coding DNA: TGTGCCAGTTCCTACGTGGGGCGGACTAATGAAAAACTGTTTTTT. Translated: CASSYVGRTNEKLFF.

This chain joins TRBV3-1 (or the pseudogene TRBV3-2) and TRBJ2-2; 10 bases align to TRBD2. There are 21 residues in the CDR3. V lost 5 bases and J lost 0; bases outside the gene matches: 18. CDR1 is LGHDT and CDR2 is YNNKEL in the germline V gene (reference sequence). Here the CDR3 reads CASSKMSIQTSGTPNTGELFF. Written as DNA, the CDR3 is TGTGCCAGCAGCAAAATGTCAATCCAAACTAGCGGGACACCGAACACCGGGGAGCTGTTTTTT.

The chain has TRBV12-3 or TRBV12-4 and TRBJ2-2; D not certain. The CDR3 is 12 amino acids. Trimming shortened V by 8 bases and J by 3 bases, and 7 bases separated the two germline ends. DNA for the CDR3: TGTGCCAGCGATACTTACACCGGGGAGCTGTTTTTT. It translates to CASDTYTGELFF.

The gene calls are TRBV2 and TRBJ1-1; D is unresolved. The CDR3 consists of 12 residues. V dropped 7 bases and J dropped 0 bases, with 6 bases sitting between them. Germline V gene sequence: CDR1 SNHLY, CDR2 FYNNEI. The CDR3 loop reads CASNQMNTEAFF. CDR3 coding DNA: TGTGCCAGCAATCAGATGAACACTGAAGCTTTCTTT.